These 18 T cell receptor beta chains originate from one sample sequenced in a study of T-cell memory formation after mild COVID-19. TCRdb reanalysed the 5' RACE reads using MiXCR and keeps one entry per CDR3 protein. This table has 250,000 or so distinct CDR3 sequences, roughly 18% appearing once. The sequencing sample was made of PBMCs or a T cell subset sorted from them (not recorded which). The receptors were sampled from a man younger than 35 who had mild COVID-19 (a few samples of this study predate the infection). Cell type and time point are not known.

The chain recombines TRBV5-5 with TRBJ1-3; no clear D gene. The CDR3 spans 18 residues. V lost 0 bases and J 0 bases, leaving 16 bases between the germline ends. Germline loops: CDR1 SGHKS, CDR2 YYEKEE (reference sequence). Written as DNA, the CDR3 is TGTGCCAGCAGCTTGGTCCGAGGGTTGTACGGCTCTGGAAACACCATATATTTT. It specifies CASSLVRGLYGSGNTIYF.

The V and J genes are TRBV29-1 and TRBJ1-2; no reliable D call. Germline V gene sequence: CDR1 SQVTM, CDR2 ANQGSEA. The CDR3 runs 13 residues. Between the trimmed V and J ends, which lost 7 bases and 7 bases, there was a span of 19 bases. This CDR3 is CSAKSEGNGGYTF. As DNA, the CDR3 is TGCAGCGCCAAAAGCGAGGGCAACGGTGGCTACACCTTC.

This CDR3 reads CASSQGFRGKRTEAFF. The CDR3 DNA is TGTGCCAGCAGCCAAGGATTCAGGGGAAAGAGGACTGAAGCTTTCTTT. V is TRBV14 and J is TRBJ1-1; possibly TRBD1 for D (6 bases). The CDR3 runs to 16 residues. Germline V gene sequence: CDR1 SGHDN, CDR2 FVKESK. V dropped 1 base and J dropped 5 bases, with 17 bases sitting between them. Drawing the rest from reference TRBV14 and TRBJ1-1, the complete variable domain is EAGVTQFPSHSVIEKGQTVTLRCDPISGHDNLYWYRRVMGKEIKFLLHFVKESKQDESGMPNNRFLAERTGGTYSTLKVQPAELEDSGVYFCASSQGFRGKRTEAFFGQGTRLTVV.

This chain uses TRBV3-1 with TRBJ2-5; D may be TRBD2 (6 bases). Trimming removed 5 bases at V and 1 base at J, with 14 bases between. This CDR3 has 15 amino acids. Per the germline V gene, CDR1 is LGHDT and CDR2 is YNNKEL (reference sequence). CDR3 in DNA: TGTGCCAGCAGCTTATTCGGGGGACTCCAAGAGACCCAGTACTTC. This codes for CASSLFGGLQETQYF.

Only a few counts were recorded for this clonotype. The chain joins TRBV4-1 to TRBJ1-1; 11 bases are a match to TRBD1. CDR3 length equals 15 residues. Germline V gene data show CDR1 as MGHRA and CDR2 as YSYEKL. V shed 6 bases, J shed 4 bases, and the junction held 7 bases outside the gene matches. The CDR3 here is CASSWDRGMSTEAFF. The CDR3 DNA follows: TGCGCCAGCAGTTGGGACAGGGGGATGAGCACTGAAGCTTTCTTT.

This clonotype was counted a few times. The chain joins TRBV7-2 to TRBJ1-1; D uncertain. The CDR3 length is 16 residues. The germline V gene encodes CDR1 SGHTA and CDR2 FQGNSA. Trimming removed 1 base at V and 0 bases at J, with 12 bases between. This CDR3 reads CASSLVGGRLNTEAFF. CDR3 nucleotides: TGTGCCAGCAGCTTAGTAGGCGGCCGACTGAACACTGAAGCTTTCTTT.

There are a few counts of this clonotype. This chain links TRBV7-2 with TRBJ2-2; 9 nucleotides line up with TRBD2. The CDR3 contains 15 residues. With 6 bases clipped from V and 10 bases from J, the junction kept 12 bases outside the gene matches. Germline-derived CDR1 and CDR2 are SGHTA and FQGNSA. CDR3 residues: CASRPGGGVREELFF. The CDR3 DNA follows: TGTGCCAGCAGGCCAGGCGGGGGGGTTCGCGAGGAGCTGTTTTTT.

There are a few counts of this clonotype. V is TRBV3-1 and J is TRBJ2-1, with D perhaps TRBD2 (6 bases). Germline lookup yields CDR1 LGHDT and CDR2 YNNKEL (reference sequence). CDR3 length: 15 residues. V lost 1 base and J lost 7, with 14 bases in between. CDR3 amino acids: CASSQVGGPGNEQFF. The CDR3, as DNA: TGTGCCAGCAGCCAAGTCGGAGGGCCGGGGAATGAGCAGTTCTTC.

In its sample, this clonotype was seen a few times. This chain joins TRBV7-2 and TRBJ1-4; tentatively, D is TRBD1 (6 bases). Germline values: CDR1 SGHTA, CDR2 FQGNSA. The V and J ends lost 6 bases and 5 bases respectively, with 13 bases between them. The CDR3 length is 14 residues. CDR3: CASSPDSRNEKLFF. The CDR3, as DNA: TGTGCCAGCAGTCCGGACAGCCGGAATGAAAAACTGTTTTTT.

This clonotype was seen more than once but under ten times. V is TRBV2 and J is TRBJ2-7; D gene unclear. Germline values: CDR1 SNHLY, CDR2 FYNNEI. The CDR3 is made up of 10 amino acids. V lost 8 bases to trimming and J lost 2 bases, with 4 bases between them. DNA of the CDR3: TGTGCCAGCGGGACCTACGAGCAGTACGTC. As protein: CASGTYEQYV.

The CDR3 reads CASSYSIQGTPGELFF. Written as DNA, the CDR3 is TGTGCCAGCAGTTACTCGATACAGGGGACCCCCGGGGAGCTGTTTTTT. The rearrangement uses TRBV6-2 or TRBV6-3 and TRBJ2-2, with TRBD1 matching 7 bases. CDR1 is MNHEY and CDR2 is SVGEGT in the germline V gene. The CDR3 consists of 16 residues. V lost 0 bases and J lost 6; bases outside the gene matches: 7.

This rearrangement joins TRBV5-1 to TRBJ2-3, with unresolved D. The CDR3 is 14 amino acids. The V gene lost 5 bases and the J gene lost 4 bases, with 14 bases spanning the gap. Germline CDR1 SGHRS, CDR2 YFSETQ. The chain's CDR3 is CASRPGPGADTQYF. The CDR3 DNA sequence: TGCGCCAGCAGACCAGGACCAGGAGCAGATACGCAGTATTTT.

This clonotype was detected only a few times. The V gene is TRBV4-2, the J gene TRBJ1-2; 7 bases match TRBD1. CDR3 size: 14 residues. The germline gives CDR1 LGHNA, CDR2 YNFKEQ. The junction had 7 bases not matched to a gene; V was cut back by 1 base and J by 8 bases. The CDR3 DNA follows: TGTGCCAGCAGCCAAGGGGACAGTCGGAGGGGCTACACCTTC. Translation gives CASSQGDSRRGYTF.

This clonotype was found many times. The CDR3 spells CASSPLGGLHEQFF. CDR3 nucleotide sequence: TGTGCCAGCAGCCCCCTGGGGGGGCTCCATGAGCAGTTCTTC. The V and J genes are TRBV5-4 and TRBJ2-1; D possibly corresponds to TRBD2 (7 bases). This CDR3 has 14 residues. V shed 4 bases and J shed 8 bases, with 16 bases lying between them. Germline V gene sequence: CDR1 SGHNT, CDR2 YYREEE (reference sequence). The full variable domain, its missing parts supplied by reference TRBV5-4 and TRBJ2-1, is ETGVTQSPTHLIKTRGQQVTLRCSSQSGHNTVSWYQQALGQGPQFIFQYYREEENGRGNFPPRFSGLQFPNYSSELNVNALELDDSALYLCASSPLGGLHEQFFGPGTRLTVL.

The V and J genes are TRBV7-9 and TRBJ2-3, with TRBD1 matching 9 bases. CDR3 size: 16 residues. Unmatched junction bases numbered 6, after V lost 2 bases and J lost 3 bases. Per the germline V gene, CDR1 is SEHNR and CDR2 is FQNEAQ (reference sequence). CDR3: CASSLTTGGRTDTQYF. CDR3 nucleotides: TGTGCCAGCAGCTTAACAACAGGGGGCAGGACAGATACGCAGTATTTT.

This clonotype has at least ten counts. The chain joins TRBV6-5 to TRBJ1-5; no definite D call. V lost 6 bases and J 2 bases, leaving 8 bases between the germline ends. CDR1 is MNHEY and CDR2 is SVGAGI in the germline V gene. The CDR3 is 13 residues long. The CDR3 region has the DNA TGTGCCAGCAGCCACTGGGGCAATCAGCCCCAGCATTTT. It yields the protein CASSHWGNQPQHF.

The chain recombines TRBV2 with TRBJ2-7; D tentatively fits TRBD1 or TRBD2 (6 bases each). This CDR3 comprises 16 residues. Deletions cut 7 bases from V and 0 bases from J, with 19 bases between. Germline values: CDR1 SNHLY, CDR2 FYNNEI. The CDR3: CASTTPGGSNSYEQYF. Here the CDR3 DNA reads TGTGCCAGCACGACTCCCGGGGGCTCCAACTCCTACGAGCAGTACTTC.

This clonotype was observed a handful of times. The CDR3 here is CASSLGVGGAFETQYF. The CDR3 DNA sequence: TGTGCCAGCAGCTTAGGAGTCGGGGGGGCCTTCGAGACCCAGTACTTC. This rearrangement joins TRBV7-9 to TRBJ2-5; 8 bases agree with TRBD2. Germline V CDR1 and CDR2: SEHNR, FQNEAQ (reference sequence). Trimming removed 1 base from V and 5 bases from J; junction bases left unmatched: 9. The CDR3 extends over 16 amino acids.